This entry lists 10 T cell receptor beta chains sequenced from one sample in a study of Ad26.COV2.S vaccination and SARS-CoV-2 variants. The treatment is: around 19 received Ad26.COV2.S at low or high dose, single or two shots; 5 received placebo; per-sample allocation not given. Day 63 after the first injection of vaccine or placebo was the sampling time. Method: immunoSEQ multiplex PCR; TCRdb's copy keeps in-frame clones and lacks some. The sample has more than 300,000 clones, roughly 84% seen once; the top ten hold approximately 2%. The sequencing used peripheral blood, collected in a trial of Ad26.COV2.S vaccine versus placebo. All receptors come from a person between 18 and 60 years old who received the Ad26.COV2.S COVID-19 vaccine or a placebo.

The chain combines TRBV6-6 with TRBJ1-4; 9 nucleotides match TRBD1. CDR1 MNHNY and CDR2 SVGAGI come from the germline V gene (reference sequence). Trimming took 5 bases from V and 7 from J; bases not matched to a gene: 14. The CDR3 sequence is 17 residues long. The CDR3 bases are TGTGCCAGCAGTCCAATCCGTGGGACAGGGTGGTTTGAAAAACTGTTTTTT. It encodes CASSPIRGTGWFEKLFF.

The chain uses TRBV12-3 or TRBV12-4 and TRBJ2-5; D could derive from TRBD1 or TRBD2 (5 bases each). CDR3 size: 13 residues. The V gene lost 4 bases and the J gene lost 8 bases, with 14 bases spanning the gap. CDR3 sequence reads: CASSYQGVATQYF. The DNA of the CDR3 is TGTGCCAGCAGTTACCAGGGAGTCGCCACCCAGTACTTC.

This clone was seen just once. The J gene is TRBJ1-1, the V gene TRBV7-6; 8 nucleotides line up with TRBD1. The germline gives CDR1 SGHVS, CDR2 FNYEAQ. The CDR3 contains 17 residues. The V and J ends lost 3 bases and 2 bases, in that order; junction bases with no gene match: 11. The chain's CDR3 is CASSFIRDRIGNTEAFF. Written as DNA, the CDR3 is TGTGCCAGCAGCTTTATCCGGGACAGGATCGGAAACACTGAAGCTTTCTTT.

The chain has TRBV5-1 and TRBJ1-2, with D perhaps TRBD1 (5 bases). The CDR3 is 15 residues long. The V end was cut by 2 bases, the J end by 4 bases, with 15 bases between. CDR1 is SGHRS, CDR2 YFSETQ, per germline. For the CDR3, the DNA is TGCGCCAGCAGCTTTTCATTGGAGGGGACCTATGGCTACACCTTC. Its translation is CASSFSLEGTYGYTF. The full variable domain, with the rest looked up from reference TRBV5-1 and TRBJ1-2, is KAGVTQTPRYLIKTRGQQVTLSCSPISGHRSVSWYQQTPGQGLQFLFEYFSETQRNKGNFPGRFSGRQFSNSRSEMNVSTLELGDSALYLCASSFSLEGTYGYTFGSGTRLTVV.

The chain couples TRBV24-1 to TRBJ2-3, with 11 bases matching TRBD2. The trim removed 4 bases at V and 5 bases at J, leaving 4 bases unmatched. The length of the CDR3 is 15 residues. The germline V gene encodes CDR1 KGHDR and CDR2 SFDVKD. In nucleotides, the CDR3 is TGTGCCACCAGTGACCCCGGGACTAGCGGAGATACGCAGTATTTT. Residues: CATSDPGTSGDTQYF.

For the CDR3, the DNA is TGTGCCAGCAGCTCCCCCGCTTTGCAGTCCTACAATGAGCAGTTCTTC. The encoded protein is CASSSPALQSYNEQFF. The genes are TRBV5-4 and TRBJ2-1; unclear D gene. Germline values: CDR1 SGHNT, CDR2 YYREEE (reference sequence). Trimming cost V 3 bases and J 1 base, with 14 bases left between them. The CDR3 runs 16 residues.

This clone has only a few counts. Other DNA sequences of this sample code for an identical CDR3. The chain uses TRBV18 and TRBJ2-7; D uncertain. The CDR3 totals 12 residues. V dropped 2 bases and J dropped 0 bases, with 2 bases sitting between them. Germline lookup yields CDR1 KGHSH and CDR2 LQKENI. The CDR3 is CASSPTSYEQYF. CDR3 nucleotides: TGTGCCAGCTCACCAACCTCCTACGAGCAGTACTTC.

The chain carries TRBV7-9 and TRBJ1-2, with D unresolved. The CDR3 covers 15 residues. Per germline, CDR1 SEHNR and CDR2 FQNEAQ (reference sequence). The V gene lost 1 base and the J gene lost 6 bases, with 15 bases spanning the gap. DNA of the CDR3: TGTGCCAGCAGCTTAGATGCCCTCAGCCGAGATGGCTACACCTTC. It is translated as CASSLDALSRDGYTF.

The chain uses TRBV6-2 or TRBV6-3 and TRBJ1-5; possibly TRBD1 for D (5 bases). Looked up from germline, CDR1 is MNHEY and CDR2 is SVGEGT. This CDR3 contains 16 residues. The V and J ends lost 0 bases and 2 bases respectively, with 11 bases between them. In nucleotides, the CDR3 is TGTGCCAGCAGTTACTCGGTACTCAGGGGCAATCAGCCCCAGCATTTT. This sequence encodes CASSYSVLRGNQPQHF.

The V and J genes are TRBV19 and TRBJ1-5; D remains ambiguous. Trimming pared 2 bases from V and 3 bases from J, leaving 5 bases between. The CDR3 is made up of 13 amino acids. Germline V gene sequence: CDR1 LNHDA, CDR2 SQIVND (reference sequence). CDR3 bases: TGTGCCAGTAGTATAAAGATCAATCAGCCCCAGCATTTT. It is translated as CASSIKINQPQHF.